This T cell receptor (beta chain) was obtained from a study of cytomegalovirus exposure and HLA in healthy donors (dated by TCRdb to about 2017). Concerning the study at large: An earlier analysis of approximately 640 of the donors reported about 290 Gb of sequence data and 117 million unique TCR beta sequences from about 180 million T cells. Approximately 300 gigabases of sequencing data and roughly 80 million unique TCR sequences made up an early release that covered around 640 HLA-typed donors. Of the roughly 400 genotyped donors, 81% were placed in the genetic ancestry cluster associated with self-reported Caucasian donors. The study aimed to test whether signatures of past pathogen exposure could be identified by cataloging public T cell receptors. The study used immunosequencing to profile the T cell repertoires of several hundred subjects and linked those repertoires to cytomegalovirus serostatus. In addition to the first cohort of 666 subjects, a separate validation cohort of 130 or so different subjects was used. The study combined high-throughput TCR immunosequencing, statistical association of individual TCRs with disease status, and machine learning to predict cytomegalovirus infection status. To study patterns of TCR occurrence, a later analysis re-analyzed previously published TCR beta repertoires from 550 to 800 donors and added high-resolution HLA genotyping. The later analysis used no new phenotypic data to find candidate immune exposures, relying instead on TCR beta sequences and their occurrence across donors. An earlier analysis of 587 of the donors applied high-throughput TCR beta sequencing to assess whether each TCR beta V gene segment acted as functional or pseudogenic. Donor age, sex, ethnicity and CMV serostatus were collected together with the repertoire data. In a later genetic analysis, genome-wide SNP genotypes for about 65% of the 666 donors were used, and that subset was treated as a discovery cohort. All discovery cohort repertoires had been generated using a single sequencing platform. Class I and class II HLA loci were covered by the typing at four-digit resolution. The number of typed donors differed by locus: roughly 629-630 for A, B, C, DRB1 and DQB1; 500 to 550 for DQA1; over 600 for DPA1; and about 450 for DPB1. Roughly five DR-DQ haplotypes were handled as single units for association and clustering, since linkage in the cohort was strong. Across around 400 genotyped donors of the cohort, an average of about 240,000 unique TCR beta nucleotide sequences per donor were sequenced, and roughly 17% of those sequences were non-productive. Study-level results and caveats: Most TCR sequences were seen in very few donors, while some public TCRs were found in many individuals. Sequencing depth was assumed to be roughly uniform across donors in the presence/absence analyses, though that assumption may not hold. In this cohort, only TCR beta chains were sequenced, and detectable features were limited by the absence of alpha or paired-chain data. A further reported finding was that TCR beta sequences accurately predicted the HLA-A and HLA-B alleles for most subjects in the first cohort. In the study, some 180 TCR beta chains were listed as associated with cytomegalovirus. When HLA alleles, especially DR and DQ, strongly co-occurred, TCR associations were difficult to assign to individual alleles. In an earlier analysis of under 600 of the donors, most TCR beta V segments were observed in productive rearrangements about 87% or about 30% of the time, broadly matching IMGT annotations. Most CMV-associated TCR beta chains appeared to be HLA-restricted in a later analysis, and the HLA associations seemed to be driven largely by CMV exposure. A cluster of highly shared sequence variants was judged likely to represent a technical artifact of the sequencing pipeline. For the cohort, immune exposure information was limited to CMV serostatus. HLA typing was unavailable for some donors at each locus, so association tests used only the typed subset. V-gene and J-gene trimming of TCR beta chains was associated with a missense DCLRE1C variant in a later genetic analysis, and the association was replicated in an independent cohort. Linkage disequilibrium might explain the correlated functional status among segregating V segments, but an unknown experimental factor could not be excluded. A later analysis found that HLA-associated TCR beta chains were more clonally expanded and had lower generation probabilities than equally common non-associated chains. At a false discovery rate of 0.05, a later analysis linked 15,000 to 20,000 TCR beta sequences to specific HLA alleles. In both the original and validation cohorts, the classifier was reported to diagnose cytomegalovirus status with high specificity and sensitivity. Because counts were too low, about 15 rarely observed V segments, including chromosome 9 orphons, were left out of the earlier analysis of several hundred of the donors. In a later analysis, TCR association rates were found to vary across HLA loci, with the most associated TCRs seen for DRB1 alleles and the fewest for HLA-C alleles. Because the 87-base-pair reads could not distinguish some IMGT-functional V segments, including TRBV6-2 and TRBV6-3, those segments were excluded. According to a later analysis, parvovirus B19, influenza, CMV and Epstein-Barr virus appeared linked to several top co-occurrence clusters. According to a later genetic analysis, donors in an Asian-associated ancestry cluster had fewer N-insertions in productive TCRs than the roughly 670-donor mean. The authors suggested that the approach could potentially be generalized to other disease states and immunological phenotypes. A few of the identified cytomegalovirus-associated TCR beta chains were confirmed in vitro to be specific for cytomegalovirus antigens.

The CDR3 numbers 12 residues from cysteine through phenylalanine. Only the CDR3 portion is preserved as DNA: 36 bases, with reading frame beginning at the first base. V lost 3 bases and J lost 7 bases; the stretch between them is 10 bases long. The germline V gene encodes CDR1 SGHDT and CDR2 YYEEEE. The cohort comprised 666 healthy bone marrow donors. At the time of sampling, all cohort members were nominally healthy, though unrecorded immune exposures were likely present. The donor was CMV seropositive and was included in the group of almost 300 seropositive cohort members. Every donor gave a peripheral blood sample, and the peripheral blood mononuclear cells from that sample were used for TCR beta sequencing. The Qiagen DNeasy Blood Extraction Kit was used to extract genomic DNA from the blood cell samples. The protocol used for the library was the immunoSEQ multiplex PCR assay. The multiplex PCR relied on a mix of 60 forward primers for TCR Vbeta segments and 13 reverse primers for TCR Jbeta segments. A multiplex PCR assay on genomic DNA amplified the CDR3 region of rearranged TCR beta genes. On the Illumina HiSeq System, the amplified TCR beta libraries were sequenced as 87-base-pair reads. In the paper's pipeline: In a later analysis, some 80 million unique TCR beta chains were counted across the approximately 640 repertoires, and approximately 9.9 million of these chains were shared by at least two donors. Raw reads were error-corrected and collapsed into unique sequences by a nearest-neighbor algorithm in which closely related sequences were merged to remove PCR and sequencing errors. To assign V, D and J gene segments, CDR3 sequences were aligned to IMGT reference sequences. For a sequence to be retained, at least a six-nucleotide match to both a V gene segment and a J gene segment was required. Rearrangements were classified as productive when the CDR3 lacked stop codons and remained in frame with V and J, and all other rearrangements were classified as non-productive. Following IMGT convention, CDR3 was defined as the stretch from the second conserved V-encoded cysteine to the conserved J-encoded phenylalanine. The earlier analysis of about 640 of the donors excluded any sequence lacking an unambiguous match to a single V gene segment. In an earlier analysis of 587 of the donors, V segments were called functional above 56.7% productive rearrangements and were called segregating when the between-donor standard deviation exceeded 5%. To diagnose cytomegalovirus status from the catalog of TCR beta chain sequences, a statistical classification framework was built. In a later analysis, TCR nucleotide sequences were compared against IMGT/GENE-DB human TR gene sequences so that V and J genes could be assigned. A later analysis assigned CDR3 sequences and most-parsimonious VDJ recombination scenarios with the TCRdist pipeline. In a later analysis, each TCR beta chain was defined by its CDR3 amino acid sequence together with its V-gene family, and reads lacking a unique V-gene family were excluded. In a later analysis, 450 to 600 highly shared, low-generation-probability nucleotide sequences were removed to address suspected cross-contamination and a sequencing artifact. For each public chain, a later analysis derived a clonal expansion index from normalized ranks of inferred template counts within each repertoire. A later analysis computed generation probabilities with a VDJ recombination model fitted to out-of-frame rearrangements, and checked the results against IGoR. In a later analysis, TCR-TCR, TCR-HLA and TCR-CMV co-occurrence was scored with hypergeometric tests, and a repertoire-size bias correction was applied to TCR pairs. A later analysis estimated false discovery rates by permuting HLA or CMV assignments 20 times. In a later analysis, co-occurring TCRs were grouped using DBSCAN, and TCRdist sequence similarity was added for clustering within HLA-allele-positive subsets. Repertoires with fewer than 30,000 or more than 120,000 public chains, plus five repertoires with anomalous nucleotide sharing, were excluded from co-occurrence clustering. TCRdb stores this immuneACCESS table with in-frame sequences only. Part of the clones is absent; in the studies checked, under half of the shortfall reflects unresolved V genes, and no reason is known for the rest. That table gives V, J and clone size, and the DNA gave D and trimming. The table for this sample lists roughly 120,000 clones; around 60% of them were counted only once. Together, the top ten hold over 8.5% of the sample.

This clone was seen only a few times. Its antigen is still unknown. No base quality values were provided; no much bigger clone lies one nucleotide off. Sequenced: PBMCs. The rearrangement combines TRBV5-6 with TRBJ1-1; the D gene is unclear. This receptor was taken from a woman between 35 and 50 years old in good health and CMV-seropositive. The CDR3 region reads CASSSFGYEAFF. In nucleotides, the sequence is TGTGCCAGCAGCTCCTTCGGGTATGAAGCTTTCTTT.